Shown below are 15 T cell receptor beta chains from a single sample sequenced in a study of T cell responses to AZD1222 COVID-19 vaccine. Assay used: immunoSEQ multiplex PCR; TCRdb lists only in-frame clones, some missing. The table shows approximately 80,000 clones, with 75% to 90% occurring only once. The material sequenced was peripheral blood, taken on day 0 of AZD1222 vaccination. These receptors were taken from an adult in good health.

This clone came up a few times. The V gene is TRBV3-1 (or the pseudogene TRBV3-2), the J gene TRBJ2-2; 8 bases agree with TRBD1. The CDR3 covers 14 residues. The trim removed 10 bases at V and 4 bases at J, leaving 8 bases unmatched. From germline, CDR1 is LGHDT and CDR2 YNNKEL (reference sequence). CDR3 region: CATSTGGPTGELFF. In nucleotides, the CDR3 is TGTGCCACCTCCACAGGGGGGCCCACCGGGGAGCTGTTTTTT.

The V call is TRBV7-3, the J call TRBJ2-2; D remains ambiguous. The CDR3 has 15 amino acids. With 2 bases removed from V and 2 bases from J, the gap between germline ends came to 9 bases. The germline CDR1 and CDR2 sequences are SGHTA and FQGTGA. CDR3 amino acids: CASSLQAANTGELFF. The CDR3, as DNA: TGTGCCAGCAGCTTACAGGCAGCTAACACCGGGGAGCTGTTTTTT. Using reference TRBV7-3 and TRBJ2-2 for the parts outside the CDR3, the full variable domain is GAGVSQTPSNKVTEKGKYVELRCDPISGHTALYWYRQSLGQGPEFLIYFQGTGAADDSGLPNDRFFAVRPEGSVSTLKIQRTERGDSAVYLCASSLQAANTGELFFGEGSRLTVL.

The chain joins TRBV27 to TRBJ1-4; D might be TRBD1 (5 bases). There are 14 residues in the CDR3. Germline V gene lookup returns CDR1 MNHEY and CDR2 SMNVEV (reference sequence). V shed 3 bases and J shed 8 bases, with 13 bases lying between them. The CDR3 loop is CASSFRAGREKLFF. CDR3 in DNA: TGTGCCAGCAGTTTTCGGGCAGGGAGGGAAAAACTGTTTTTT.

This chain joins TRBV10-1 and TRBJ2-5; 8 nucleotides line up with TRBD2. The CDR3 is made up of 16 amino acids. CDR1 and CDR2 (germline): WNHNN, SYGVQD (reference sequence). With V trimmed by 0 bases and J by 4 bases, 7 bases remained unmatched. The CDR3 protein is CASSESMGGGRETQYF. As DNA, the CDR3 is TGCGCCAGCAGTGAGTCGATGGGCGGGGGGCGAGAGACCCAGTACTTC.

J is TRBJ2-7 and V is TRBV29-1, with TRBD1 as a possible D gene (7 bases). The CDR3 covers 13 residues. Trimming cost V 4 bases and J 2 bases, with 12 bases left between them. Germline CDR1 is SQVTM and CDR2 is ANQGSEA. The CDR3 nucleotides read TGCAGCGTTGGGGGGGACAGTACCTACGAGCAGTACTTC. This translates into CSVGGDSTYEQYF.

The CDR3: CASSPDSSDSPLHF. Written as DNA, the CDR3 is TGTGCCAGCTCACCGGACAGCTCGGATTCACCCCTCCACTTT. The V and J genes are TRBV18 and TRBJ1-6; D is perhaps TRBD1 (6 bases). Germline loops: CDR1 KGHSH, CDR2 LQKENI. The ends were cut back, 3 bases at V and 8 bases at J, with 11 bases in the middle. The CDR3 totals 14 residues.

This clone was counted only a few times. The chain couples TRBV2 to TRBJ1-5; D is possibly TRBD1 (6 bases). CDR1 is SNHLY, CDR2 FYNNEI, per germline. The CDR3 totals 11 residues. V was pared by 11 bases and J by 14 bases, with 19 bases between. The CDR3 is CASGARGAEHF. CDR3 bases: TGTGCCTCGGGGGCACGGGGGGCCGAGCATTTT.

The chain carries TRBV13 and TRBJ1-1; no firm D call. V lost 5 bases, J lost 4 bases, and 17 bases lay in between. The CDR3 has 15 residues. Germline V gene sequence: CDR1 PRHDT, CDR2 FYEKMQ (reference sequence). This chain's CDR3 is CASSPRGSAGTEAFF. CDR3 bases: TGTGCCAGCAGCCCTCGTGGCTCGGCGGGCACTGAAGCTTTCTTT.

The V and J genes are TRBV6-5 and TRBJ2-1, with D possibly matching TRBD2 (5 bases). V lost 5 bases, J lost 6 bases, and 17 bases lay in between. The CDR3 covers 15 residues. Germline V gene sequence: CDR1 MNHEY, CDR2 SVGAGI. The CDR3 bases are TGTGCCAGCAGTAAACCCTCGGGGTCCCCCAATGAGCAGTTCTTC. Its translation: CASSKPSGSPNEQFF.

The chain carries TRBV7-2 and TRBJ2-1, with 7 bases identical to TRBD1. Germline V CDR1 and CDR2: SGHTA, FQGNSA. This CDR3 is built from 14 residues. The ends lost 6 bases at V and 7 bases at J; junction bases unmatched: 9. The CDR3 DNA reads TGTGCCAGCAGAGAAGGGACAGCCGGGAATGAGCAGTTCTTC. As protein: CASREGTAGNEQFF.

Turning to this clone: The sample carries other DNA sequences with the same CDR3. The CDR3 here is CASSLEGVYGYTF. As DNA, the CDR3 is TGTGCCAGCAGCTTAGAAGGAGTCTATGGCTACACCTTC. The chain uses TRBV7-9 and TRBJ1-2, with no clear D. Germline values: CDR1 SEHNR, CDR2 FQNEAQ (reference sequence). The length of the CDR3 is 13 residues. The V end was cut by 1 base, the J end by 4 bases, with 7 bases between.

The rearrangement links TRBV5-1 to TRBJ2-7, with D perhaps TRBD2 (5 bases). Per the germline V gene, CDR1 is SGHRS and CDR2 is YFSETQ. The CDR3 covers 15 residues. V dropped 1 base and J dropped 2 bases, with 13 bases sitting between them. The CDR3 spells CASSLRPGLAYEQYF. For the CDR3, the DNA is TGCGCCAGCAGCTTGCGACCGGGGTTAGCCTACGAGCAGTACTTC.

This chain's CDR3 is CASSPSPLGTEAFF. CDR3 in DNA: TGTGCCAGCAGCCCATCCCCATTGGGGACTGAAGCTTTCTTT. The chain is built from TRBV11-2 and TRBJ1-1; D gene uncertain. The germline gives CDR1 SGHAT, CDR2 FQNNGV. The CDR3 consists of 14 residues. Trimming stripped 5 bases from V and 5 bases from J, with 15 bases between.

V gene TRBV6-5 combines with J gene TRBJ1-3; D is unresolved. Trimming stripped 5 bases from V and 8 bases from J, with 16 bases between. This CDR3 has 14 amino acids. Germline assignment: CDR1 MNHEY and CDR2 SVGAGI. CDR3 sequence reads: CASSTLTAGDTIYF. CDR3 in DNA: TGTGCCAGCAGTACCCTCACGGCGGGTGACACCATATATTTT.

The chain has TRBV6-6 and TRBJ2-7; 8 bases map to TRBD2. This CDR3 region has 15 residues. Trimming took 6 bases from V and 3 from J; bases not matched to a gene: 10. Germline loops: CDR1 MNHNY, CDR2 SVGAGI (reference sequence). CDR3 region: CASSPRGTRVYEQYF. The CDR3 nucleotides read TGTGCCAGCAGCCCCCGGGGGACTAGGGTCTACGAGCAGTACTTC.